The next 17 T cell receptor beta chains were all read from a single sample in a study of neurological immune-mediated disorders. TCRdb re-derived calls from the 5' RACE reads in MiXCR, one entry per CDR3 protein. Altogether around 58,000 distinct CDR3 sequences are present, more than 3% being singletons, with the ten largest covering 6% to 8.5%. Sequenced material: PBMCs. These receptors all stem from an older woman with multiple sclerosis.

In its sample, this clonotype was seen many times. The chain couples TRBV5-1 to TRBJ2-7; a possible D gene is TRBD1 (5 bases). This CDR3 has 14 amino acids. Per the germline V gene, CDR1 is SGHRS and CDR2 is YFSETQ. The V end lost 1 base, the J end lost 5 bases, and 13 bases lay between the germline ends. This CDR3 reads CASSLSPGKNEQYF. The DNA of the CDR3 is TGCGCCAGCAGCTTGTCTCCAGGGAAGAACGAGCAGTACTTC.

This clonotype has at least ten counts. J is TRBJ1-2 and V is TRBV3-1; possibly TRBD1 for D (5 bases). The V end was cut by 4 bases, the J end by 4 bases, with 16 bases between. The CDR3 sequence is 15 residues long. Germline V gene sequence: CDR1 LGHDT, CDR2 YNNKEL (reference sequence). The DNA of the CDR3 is TGTGCCAGCAGCCCAAACTTCGGGGCAGGCTATGGCTACACCTTC. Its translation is CASSPNFGAGYGYTF.

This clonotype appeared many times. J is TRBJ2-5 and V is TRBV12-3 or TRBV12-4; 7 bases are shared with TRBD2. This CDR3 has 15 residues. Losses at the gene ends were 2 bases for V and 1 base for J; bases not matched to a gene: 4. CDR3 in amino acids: CASSLSPGGQETQYF. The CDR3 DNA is TGTGCCAGCAGTTTATCCCCGGGGGGCCAAGAGACCCAGTACTTC.

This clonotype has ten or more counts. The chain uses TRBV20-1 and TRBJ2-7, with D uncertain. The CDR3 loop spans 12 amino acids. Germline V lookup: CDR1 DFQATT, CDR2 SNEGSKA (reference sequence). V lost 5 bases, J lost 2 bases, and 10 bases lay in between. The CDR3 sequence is CSAGRETYEQYF. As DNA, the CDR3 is TGCAGTGCTGGCAGAGAAACCTACGAGCAGTACTTC.

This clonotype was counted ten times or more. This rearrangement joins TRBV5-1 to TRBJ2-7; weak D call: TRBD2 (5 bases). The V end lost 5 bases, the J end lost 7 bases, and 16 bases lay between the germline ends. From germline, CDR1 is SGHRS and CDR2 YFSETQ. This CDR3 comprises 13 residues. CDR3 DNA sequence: TGCGCCAGCAGGACGCCAGGAGGTTTGGAGCAGTACTTC. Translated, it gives CASRTPGGLEQYF.

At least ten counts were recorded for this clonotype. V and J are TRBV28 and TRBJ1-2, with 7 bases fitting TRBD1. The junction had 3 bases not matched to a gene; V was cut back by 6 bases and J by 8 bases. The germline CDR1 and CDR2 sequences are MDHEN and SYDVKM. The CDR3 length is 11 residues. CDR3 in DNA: TGTGCCAGCAGCGACAGGGCAGGCTACACCTTC. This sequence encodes CASSDRAGYTF.

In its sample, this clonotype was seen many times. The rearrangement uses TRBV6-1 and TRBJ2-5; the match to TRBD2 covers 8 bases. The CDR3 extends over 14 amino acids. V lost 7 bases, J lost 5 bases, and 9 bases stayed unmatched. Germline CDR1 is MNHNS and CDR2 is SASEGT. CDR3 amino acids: CASTRTGGWETQYF. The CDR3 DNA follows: TGTGCCAGCACCCGGACGGGAGGGTGGGAGACCCAGTACTTC.

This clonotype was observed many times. The CDR3 nucleotides read TGCGCCAGCAGCCTGACACGCAATGAGCAGTTCTTC. As protein: CASSLTRNEQFF. V usage is TRBV4-1 and J usage is TRBJ2-1; D is uncertain. This CDR3 spans 12 amino acids. Germline CDR1 MGHRA, CDR2 YSYEKL. Between the trimmed V and J ends, which lost 4 bases and 6 bases, there was a span of 7 bases.

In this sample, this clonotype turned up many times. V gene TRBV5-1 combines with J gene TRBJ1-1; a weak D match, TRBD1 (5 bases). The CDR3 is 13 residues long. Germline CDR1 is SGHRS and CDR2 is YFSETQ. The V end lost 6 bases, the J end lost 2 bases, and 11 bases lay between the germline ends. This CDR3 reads CASKSDSNTEAFF. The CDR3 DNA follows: TGCGCCAGCAAGAGCGACAGTAACACTGAAGCTTTCTTT.

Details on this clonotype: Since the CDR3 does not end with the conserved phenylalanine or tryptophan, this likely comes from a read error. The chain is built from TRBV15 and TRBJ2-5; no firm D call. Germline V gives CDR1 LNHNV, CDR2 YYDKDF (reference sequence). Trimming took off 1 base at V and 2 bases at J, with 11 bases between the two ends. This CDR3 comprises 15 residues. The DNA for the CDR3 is TGTGCCACCAGCAGAGTTGGCAGGCGACAAGAGACCCAGTACATC. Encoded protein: CATSRVGRRQETQYI.

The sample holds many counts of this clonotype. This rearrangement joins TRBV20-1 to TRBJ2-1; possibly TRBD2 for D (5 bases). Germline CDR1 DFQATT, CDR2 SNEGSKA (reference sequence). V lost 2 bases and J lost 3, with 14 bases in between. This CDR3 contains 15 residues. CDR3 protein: CSARIRTSGYNEQFF. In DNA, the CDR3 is TGCAGTGCTAGAATCCGGACTTCGGGCTACAATGAGCAGTTCTTC.

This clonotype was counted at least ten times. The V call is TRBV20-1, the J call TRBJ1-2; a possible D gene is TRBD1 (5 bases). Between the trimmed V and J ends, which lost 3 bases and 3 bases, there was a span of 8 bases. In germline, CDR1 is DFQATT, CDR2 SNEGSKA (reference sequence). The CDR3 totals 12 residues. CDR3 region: CSARVQDYGYTF. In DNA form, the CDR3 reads TGCAGTGCTAGGGTACAGGACTATGGCTACACCTTC.

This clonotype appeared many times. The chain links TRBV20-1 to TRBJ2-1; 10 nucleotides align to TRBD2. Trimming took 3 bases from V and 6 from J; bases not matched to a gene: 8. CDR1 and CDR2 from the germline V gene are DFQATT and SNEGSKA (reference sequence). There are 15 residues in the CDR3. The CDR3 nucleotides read TGCAGTGCTAGTCGAGCGGGGGGGCCGGCCAATGAGCAGTTCTTC. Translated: CSASRAGGPANEQFF.

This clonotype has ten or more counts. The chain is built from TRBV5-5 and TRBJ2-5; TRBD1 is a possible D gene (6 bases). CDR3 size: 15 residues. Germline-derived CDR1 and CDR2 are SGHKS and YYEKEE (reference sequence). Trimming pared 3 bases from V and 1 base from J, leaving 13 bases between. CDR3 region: CASSSQGTGQETQYF. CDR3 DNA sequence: TGTGCCAGCAGCTCACAGGGAACCGGCCAAGAGACCCAGTACTTC. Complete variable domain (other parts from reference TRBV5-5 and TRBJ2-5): DAGVTQSPTHLIKTRGQQVTLRCSPISGHKSVSWYQQVLGQGPQFIFQYYEKEERGRGNFPDRFSARQFPNYSSELNVNALLLGDSALYLCASSSQGTGQETQYFGPGTRLLVL.

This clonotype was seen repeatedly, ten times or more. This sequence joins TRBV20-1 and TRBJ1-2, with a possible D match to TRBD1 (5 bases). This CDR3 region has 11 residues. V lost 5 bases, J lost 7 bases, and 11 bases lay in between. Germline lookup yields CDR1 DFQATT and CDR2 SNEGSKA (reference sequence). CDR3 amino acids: CSAESQGGYTF. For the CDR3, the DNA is TGCAGTGCTGAAAGCCAGGGTGGCTACACCTTC.

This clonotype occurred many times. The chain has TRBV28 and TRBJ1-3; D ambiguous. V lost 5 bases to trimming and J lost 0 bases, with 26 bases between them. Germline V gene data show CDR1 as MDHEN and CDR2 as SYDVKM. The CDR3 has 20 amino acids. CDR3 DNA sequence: TGTGCCAGCAGTACAATGTATGGTGGTCGCAATCCGACCTCTGGAAACACCATATATTTT. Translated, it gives CASSTMYGGRNPTSGNTIYF.

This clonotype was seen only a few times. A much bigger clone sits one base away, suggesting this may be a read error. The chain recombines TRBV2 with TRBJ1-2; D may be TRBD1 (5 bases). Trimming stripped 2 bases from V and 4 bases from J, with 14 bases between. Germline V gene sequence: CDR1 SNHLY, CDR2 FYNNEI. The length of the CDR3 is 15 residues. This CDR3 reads CASSERGGVGYGYTF. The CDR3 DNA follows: TGTGCCAGCAGTGAAAGGGGCGGGGTTGGCTATGGCTACACCTTC.